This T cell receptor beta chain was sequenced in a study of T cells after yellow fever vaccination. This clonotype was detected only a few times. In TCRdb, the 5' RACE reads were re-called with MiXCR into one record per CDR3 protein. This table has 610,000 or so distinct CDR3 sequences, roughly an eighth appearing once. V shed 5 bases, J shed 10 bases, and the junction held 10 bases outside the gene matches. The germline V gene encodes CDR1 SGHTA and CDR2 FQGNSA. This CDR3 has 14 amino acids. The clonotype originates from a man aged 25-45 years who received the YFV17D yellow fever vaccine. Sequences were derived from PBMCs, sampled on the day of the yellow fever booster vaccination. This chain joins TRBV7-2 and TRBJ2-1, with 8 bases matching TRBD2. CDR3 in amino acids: CASSPGVAGIEQFF. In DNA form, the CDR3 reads TGTGCCAGCAGCCCCGGGGTAGCGGGAATAGAGCAGTTCTTC.